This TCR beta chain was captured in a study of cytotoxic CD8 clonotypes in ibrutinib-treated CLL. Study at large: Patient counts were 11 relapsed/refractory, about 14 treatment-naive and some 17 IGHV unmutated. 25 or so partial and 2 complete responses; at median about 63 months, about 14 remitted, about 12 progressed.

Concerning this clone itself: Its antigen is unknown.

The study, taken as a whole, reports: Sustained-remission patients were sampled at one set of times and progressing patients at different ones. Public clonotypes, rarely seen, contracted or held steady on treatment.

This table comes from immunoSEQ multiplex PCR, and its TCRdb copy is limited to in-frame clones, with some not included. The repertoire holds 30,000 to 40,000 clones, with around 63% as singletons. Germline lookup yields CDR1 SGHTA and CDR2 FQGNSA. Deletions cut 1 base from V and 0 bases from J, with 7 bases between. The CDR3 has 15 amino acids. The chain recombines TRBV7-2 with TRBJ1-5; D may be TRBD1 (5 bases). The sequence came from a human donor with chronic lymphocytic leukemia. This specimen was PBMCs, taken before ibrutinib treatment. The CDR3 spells CASSLGQYSNQPQHF. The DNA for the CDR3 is TGTGCCAGCAGCTTAGGACAGTATAGCAATCAGCCCCAGCATTTT. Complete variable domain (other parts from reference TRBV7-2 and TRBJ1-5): GAGVSQSPSNKVTEKGKDVELRCDPISGHTALYWYRQSLGQGLEFLIYFQGNSAPDKSGLPSDRFSAERTGGSVSTLTIQRTQQEDSAVYLCASSLGQYSNQPQHFGDGTRLSIL.